These T cell receptor beta chains were read from a single sample in a study of T-cell memory formation after mild COVID-19. TCRdb reprocessed the 5' RACE reads via MiXCR and lists one record per CDR3 protein. This table holds under 450,000 distinct CDR3 sequences, approximately 22% found once. The sample taken for sequencing was PBMCs or a T cell subset sorted from them (not recorded which). The receptor source for this set is a man aged 18 to 29 who had mild COVID-19 (a few samples of this study predate the infection). Cell type and time point are not known. Both conserved end residues are part of each CDR3. D genes are given only for firm matches. Clone size is not always given. Where it is, it says once, few, many or a class for expanded clones.

clone size	CDR3 length	V gene	J gene	D gene	CDR3 protein	CDR3 DNA
NA	16	TRBV14	TRBJ2-4	NA	CASSQGASWAKNIQYF	TGTGCCAGCAGCCAAGGGGCCTCCTGGGCCAAAAACATTCAGTACTTC
NA	13	TRBV28	TRBJ1-2	NA	CASSLYRIYGYTF	TGTGCCAGCAGTTTATATAGGATCTATGGCTACACCTTC
few	15	TRBV9	TRBJ1-2	NA	CASRGARTGNYGYTF	TGTGCCAGCAGAGGAGCCAGGACGGGAAACTATGGCTACACCTTC
NA	14	TRBV12-3/TRBV12-4	TRBJ1-5	NA	CASRGIDAGQPQHF	TGTGCCAGCAGGGGAATTGACGCGGGCCAGCCCCAGCATTTT
many	12	TRBV5-1	TRBJ2-7	NA	CASSPRGREQYF	TGCGCCAGCAGCCCGAGGGGCCGGGAGCAGTACTTC
NA	16	TRBV20-1	TRBJ1-4	NA	CSARGASGGNVEKLFF	TGCAGTGCTAGGGGGGCGTCAGGCGGAAACGTAGAAAAACTGTTTTTT
few	14	TRBV28	TRBJ2-3	NA	CASSLGTPTDTQYF	TGTGCCAGCAGTTTGGGAACACCCACAGATACGCAGTATTTT
few	13	TRBV20-1	TRBJ2-7	NA	CSARSRDSNEQYF	TGCAGTGCCCGCTCCCGGGACTCGAACGAGCAGTACTTC
few	14	TRBV7-3	TRBJ1-2	NA	CASSLYRSSYGYTF	TGTGCCAGCAGCTTATACAGGTCGTCGTATGGCTACACCTTC
few	13	TRBV18	TRBJ2-5	NA	CASSPTQEETQYF	TGTGCCAGCTCACCGACTCAAGAAGAGACCCAGTACTTC
many	13	TRBV5-1	TRBJ1-1	NA	CASRPTANTEAFF	TGCGCCAGCAGACCTACAGCGAACACTGAAGCTTTCTTT
NA	14	TRBV20-1	TRBJ1-5	NA	CSARDRAGSQPQHF	TGCAGTGCTAGAGATCGGGCAGGGAGTCAGCCCCAGCATTTT
NA	16	TRBV3-1	TRBJ2-3	TRBD1	CASSQPGQGLMDTQYF	TGTGCCAGCAGCCAACCGGGACAGGGATTGATGGATACGCAGTATTTT
few	11	TRBV12-3/TRBV12-4	TRBJ2-2	NA	CASRSRGELFF	TGTGCCAGCAGATCTAGAGGGGAGCTGTTTTTT
many	17	TRBV4-3	TRBJ2-6	NA	CASSQVEERSGANVLTF	TGCGCCAGCAGCCAAGTAGAGGAGCGCTCTGGGGCCAACGTCCTGACTTTC
NA	13	TRBV29-1	TRBJ2-7	TRBD1	CSVETGVRYEQYF	TGCAGCGTTGAGACAGGGGTACGATACGAGCAGTACTTC
many	12	TRBV11-2	TRBJ2-1	TRBD1	CASSSQGNEQFF	TGTGCCAGCAGCTCACAGGGGAATGAGCAGTTCTTC
NA	12	TRBV12-3/TRBV12-4	TRBJ1-2	NA	CASSLYFYGYTF	TGTGCCAGCAGTTTATACTTCTATGGCTACACCTTC
NA	14	TRBV5-6	TRBJ1-2	NA	CASSFGQGGYGYTF	TGTGCCAGCAGCTTTGGCCAGGGAGGCTATGGCTACACCTTC
many	15	TRBV6-5	TRBJ2-7	TRBD1	CASSYGGTGSYEQYF	TGTGCCAGCAGTTACGGGGGGACAGGGTCCTACGAGCAGTACTTC
NA	12	TRBV29-1	TRBJ2-3	NA	CSVRKGTDTQYF	TGCAGCGTGCGAAAGGGCACAGATACGCAGTATTTT
few	15	TRBV4-3	TRBJ2-5	NA	CASSPSSGVQETQYF	TGCGCCAGCAGCCCGAGCTCCGGGGTCCAAGAGACCCAGTACTTC
few	15	TRBV28	TRBJ1-5	TRBD1	CASSLGDRVGQPQHF	TGTGCCAGCAGTTTAGGGGACAGGGTTGGTCAGCCCCAGCATTTT
many	13	TRBV7-8	TRBJ1-4	NA	CASSINWGEKLFF	TGTGCCAGCAGTATTAACTGGGGTGAAAAACTGTTTTTT
few	15	TRBV7-2	TRBJ1-4	NA	CASSLGVGGTEKLFF	TGTGCCAGCAGCTTAGGGGTAGGGGGTACGGAAAAACTGTTTTTT
NA	15	TRBV7-7	TRBJ2-7	TRBD1	CASSPGQGVYYEQYF	TGTGCCAGCAGCCCCGGGCAGGGGGTTTACTACGAGCAGTACTTC
NA	13	TRBV18	TRBJ2-1	NA	CASSPPTDNEQFF	TGTGCCAGCTCACCACCGACCGACAATGAGCAGTTCTTC
few	16	TRBV5-5	TRBJ1-5	NA	CASSFDRSYSNQPQHF	TGTGCCAGCAGCTTCGACAGAAGCTATAGCAATCAGCCCCAGCATTTT
NA	16	TRBV7-6	TRBJ1-4	NA	CASSLVGEATNEKLFF	TGTGCCAGCAGCTTAGTCGGGGAAGCAACTAATGAAAAACTGTTTTTT
few	13	TRBV5-1	TRBJ1-2	TRBD1	CASSVDRGYGYTF	TGCGCCAGCAGCGTGGACAGGGGCTATGGCTACACCTTC
many	13	TRBV12-3/TRBV12-4	TRBJ1-1	NA	CASSNLPGTEAFF	TGTGCCAGCAGTAACCTTCCCGGCACTGAAGCTTTCTTT
NA	15	TRBV7-9	TRBJ1-2	NA	CASSLDQGWGYGYTF	TGTGCCAGCAGCCTCGATCAGGGTTGGGGCTATGGCTACACCTTC
NA	14	TRBV9	TRBJ1-6	NA	CASSGTPRGSPLHF	TGTGCCAGCAGCGGGACGCCCCGAGGGTCACCCCTCCACTTT
many	15	TRBV14	TRBJ2-5	NA	CASSQRGLIQETQYF	TGTGCCAGCAGCCAAAGAGGTCTGATTCAAGAGACCCAGTACTTC
NA	12	TRBV6-5	TRBJ1-4	NA	CASSYSGEKLFF	TGTGCCAGCAGTTACTCGGGCGAAAAACTGTTTTTT
many	13	TRBV20-1	TRBJ2-3	NA	CSASGPLTDTQYF	TGCAGTGCTAGTGGCCCACTCACAGATACGCAGTATTTT
many	15	TRBV5-1	TRBJ2-3	TRBD1	CASSPGTGGTDTQYF	TGCGCCAGCAGCCCCGGGACAGGGGGGACAGATACGCAGTATTTT
NA	11	TRBV3-1	TRBJ2-1	NA	CASSQGNDQFF	TGTGCCAGCAGCCAGGGGAACGATCAGTTCTTC
few	15	TRBV20-1	TRBJ1-5	TRBD1	CSARDRQGLGQPQHF	TGCAGTGCTAGAGATCGACAGGGCCTTGGACAGCCCCAGCATTTT
few	14	TRBV20-1	TRBJ1-1	NA	CSASMGGMGTEAFF	TGCAGTGCTAGCATGGGAGGGATGGGCACTGAAGCTTTCTTT
NA	16	TRBV4-2	TRBJ2-7	NA	CASSQETSSRSYEQYF	TGTGCCAGCAGCCAAGAAACTAGCAGCCGATCCTACGAGCAGTACTTC
NA	14	TRBV20-1	TRBJ2-3	TRBD2	CSGSGGAGTDTQYF	TGCAGTGGAAGCGGGGGGGCTGGCACAGATACGCAGTATTTT
NA	13	TRBV3-1	TRBJ2-7	NA	CASSPSQTAGQYF	TGTGCCAGCAGCCCATCTCAGACAGCCGGGCAGTACTTC
many	15	TRBV4-2	TRBJ2-7	NA	CASSQVWGASYEQYF	TGTGCCAGCAGCCAAGTTTGGGGGGCATCCTACGAGCAGTACTTC
NA	14	TRBV5-1	TRBJ1-6	NA	CASSLLTLGSPLHF	TGCGCCAGCAGCCTATTGACATTAGGTTCACCCCTCCACTTT
many	16	TRBV5-1	TRBJ2-5	NA	CASSLNLRTAHQTQYF	TGCGCCAGCAGCTTGAATCTCCGGACAGCCCATCAGACCCAGTACTTC
few	15	TRBV5-1	TRBJ1-5	NA	CASNQGPMSNQPQHF	TGCGCCAGCAACCAGGGACCCATGAGCAATCAGCCCCAGCATTTT
NA	15	TRBV5-5	TRBJ2-1	NA	CASSLLRGAYNEQFF	TGTGCCAGCAGCTTGCTTCGAGGGGCATACAATGAGCAGTTCTTC
few	12	TRBV19	TRBJ2-3	NA	CASSDRGNTQYF	TGTGCCAGTAGCGACCGCGGAAATACGCAGTATTTT
NA	16	TRBV4-3	TRBJ2-2	NA	CASSQDGGGITGELFF	TGCGCCAGCAGCCAAGATGGAGGGGGCATCACCGGGGAGCTGTTTTTT
NA	15	TRBV24-1	TRBJ1-2	NA	CATMASIRDLYGYTF	TGTGCCACCATGGCGTCGATCCGGGACTTATATGGCTACACCTTC
many	12	TRBV3-1	TRBJ2-1	TRBD2	CASSPVAGEQFF	TGTGCCAGCAGCCCGGTAGCGGGGGAGCAGTTCTTC
few	13	TRBV10-3	TRBJ2-7	NA	CATLDGSSYEQYF	TGTGCCACCCTGGACGGAAGCTCCTACGAGCAGTACTTC
few	13	TRBV12-3/TRBV12-4	TRBJ1-1	TRBD1	CASSPWGQGGAFF	TGTGCCAGCAGTCCGTGGGGACAGGGCGGAGCTTTCTTT
NA	12	TRBV6-5	TRBJ1-1	NA	CASSRGTARAFF	TGTGCCAGCAGCCGCGGGACGGCGAGGGCTTTCTTT
few	14	TRBV7-8	TRBJ2-3	NA	CASSLGARTDTQYF	TGTGCCAGCAGCTTGGGGGCGCGCACAGATACGCAGTATTTT
many	14	TRBV4-1	TRBJ2-5	NA	CASSLYHLQETQYF	TGCGCCAGCAGCCTGTATCACTTGCAAGAGACCCAGTACTTC